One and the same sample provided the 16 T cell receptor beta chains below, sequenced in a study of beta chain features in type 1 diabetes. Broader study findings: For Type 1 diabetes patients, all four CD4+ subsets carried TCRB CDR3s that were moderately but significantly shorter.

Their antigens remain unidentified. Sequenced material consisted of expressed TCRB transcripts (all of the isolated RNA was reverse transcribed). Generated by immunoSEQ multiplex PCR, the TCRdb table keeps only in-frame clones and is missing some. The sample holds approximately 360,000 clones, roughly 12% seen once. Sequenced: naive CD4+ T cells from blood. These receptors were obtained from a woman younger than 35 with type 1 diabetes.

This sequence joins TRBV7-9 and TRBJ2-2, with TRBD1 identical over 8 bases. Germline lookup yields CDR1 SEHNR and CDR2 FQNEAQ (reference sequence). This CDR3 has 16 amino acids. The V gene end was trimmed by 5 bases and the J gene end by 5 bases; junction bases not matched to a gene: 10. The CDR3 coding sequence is TGTGCCAGCAGCCATCGACAGGGGCCCGTAACCGGGGAGCTGTTTTTT. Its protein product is CASSHRQGPVTGELFF.

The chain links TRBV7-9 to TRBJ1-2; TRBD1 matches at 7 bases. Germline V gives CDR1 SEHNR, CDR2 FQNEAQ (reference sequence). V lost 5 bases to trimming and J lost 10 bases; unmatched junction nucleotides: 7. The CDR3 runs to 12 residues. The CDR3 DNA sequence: TGTGCCAGCAGCCACCGACAGGGTCACTACACCTTC. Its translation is CASSHRQGHYTF.

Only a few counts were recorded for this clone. CDR3 nucleotide sequence: TGTGCCACGACTACCGGTGGGACTAGCGGGATCTACGAGCAGTACTTC. Its protein is CATTTGGTSGIYEQYF. The gene calls are TRBV10-3 and TRBJ2-7; 13 bases fit TRBD2. The CDR3 spans 16 residues. Germline CDR1 ENHRY, CDR2 SYGVKD. V trimming: 10 bases; J trimming: 3 bases; junction bases outside the gene matches: 12.

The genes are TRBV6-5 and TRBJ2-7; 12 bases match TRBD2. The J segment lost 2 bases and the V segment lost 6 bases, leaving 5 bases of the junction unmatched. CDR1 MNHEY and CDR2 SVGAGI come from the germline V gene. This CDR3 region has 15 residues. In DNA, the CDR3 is TGTGCCAGCAGCTACCGACTAGCGGGGGCCTACGAGCAGTACTTC. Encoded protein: CASSYRLAGAYEQYF.

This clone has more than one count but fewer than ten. The DNA of the CDR3 is TGTGCCAGCAGTGAATTCGGGGTGGTGAACACTGAAGCTTTCTTT. It translates to CASSEFGVVNTEAFF. The chain combines TRBV25-1 with TRBJ1-1; D gene ambiguous. From germline, CDR1 is MGHDK and CDR2 SYGVNS. V was clipped by 1 base and J by 0 bases, with 9 bases between them. The CDR3 loop spans 15 amino acids.

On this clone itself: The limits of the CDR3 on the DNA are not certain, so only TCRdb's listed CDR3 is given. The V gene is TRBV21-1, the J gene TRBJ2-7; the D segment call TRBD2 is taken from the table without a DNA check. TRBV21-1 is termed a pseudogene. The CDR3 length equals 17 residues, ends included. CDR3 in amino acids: CASSKRRVGVGTYEQYF.

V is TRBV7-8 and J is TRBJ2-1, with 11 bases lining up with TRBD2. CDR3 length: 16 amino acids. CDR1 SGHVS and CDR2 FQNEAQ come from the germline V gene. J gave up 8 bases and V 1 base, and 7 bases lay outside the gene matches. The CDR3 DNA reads TGTGCCAGCAGCTTAGGGGGTCTAGCGGGAGGCTATGAGCAGTTCTTC. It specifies CASSLGGLAGGYEQFF.

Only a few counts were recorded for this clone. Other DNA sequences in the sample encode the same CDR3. CDR3 sequence: CASSVEGTASYEQYF. The CDR3 DNA reads as TGTGCCAGCAGCGTAGAGGGGACAGCGTCCTACGAGCAGTACTTC. The chain has TRBV9 and TRBJ2-7; 7 bases are shared with TRBD1. Germline V gives CDR1 SGDLS, CDR2 YYNGEE. This CDR3 spans 15 amino acids. Trimming removed 0 bases from V and 1 base from J; junction bases left unmatched: 4.

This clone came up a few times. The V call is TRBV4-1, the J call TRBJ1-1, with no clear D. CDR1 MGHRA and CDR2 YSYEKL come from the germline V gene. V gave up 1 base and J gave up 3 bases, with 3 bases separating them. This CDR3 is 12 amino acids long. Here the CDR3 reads CASSQGDTEAFF. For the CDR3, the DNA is TGCGCCAGCAGCCAAGGCGACACTGAAGCTTTCTTT.

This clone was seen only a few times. The CDR3 DNA sequence: TGTGCCAGCAGCTTAGTGACAGCTAACTATGGCTACACCTTC. The encoded protein is CASSLVTANYGYTF. The rearrangement uses TRBV11-2 and TRBJ1-2; possibly TRBD1 for D (5 bases). Trimming left V 1 base short and J 0 bases short, with 6 bases between. The CDR3 runs 14 residues. Germline CDR1 and CDR2: SGHAT and FQNNGV.

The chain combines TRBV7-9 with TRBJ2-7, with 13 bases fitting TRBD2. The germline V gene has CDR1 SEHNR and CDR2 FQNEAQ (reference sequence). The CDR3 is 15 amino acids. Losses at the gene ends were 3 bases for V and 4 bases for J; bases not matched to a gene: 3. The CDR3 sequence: CASSFRTSGSYEQYF. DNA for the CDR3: TGTGCCAGCAGCTTCCGGACTAGCGGGAGTTACGAGCAGTACTTC. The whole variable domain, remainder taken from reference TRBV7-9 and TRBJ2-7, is DTGVSQNPRHKITKRGQNVTFRCDPISEHNRLYWYRQTLGQGPEFLTYFQNEAQLEKSRLLSDRFSAERPKGSFSTLEIQRTEQGDSAMYLCASSFRTSGSYEQYFGPGTRLTVT.

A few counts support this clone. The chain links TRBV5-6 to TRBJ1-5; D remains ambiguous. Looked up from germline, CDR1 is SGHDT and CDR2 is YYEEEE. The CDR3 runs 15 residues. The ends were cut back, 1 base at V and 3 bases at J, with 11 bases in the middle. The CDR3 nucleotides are TGTGCCAGCAGCTTGTTTGCGGGCTCCAATCAGCCCCAGCATTTT. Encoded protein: CASSLFAGSNQPQHF.

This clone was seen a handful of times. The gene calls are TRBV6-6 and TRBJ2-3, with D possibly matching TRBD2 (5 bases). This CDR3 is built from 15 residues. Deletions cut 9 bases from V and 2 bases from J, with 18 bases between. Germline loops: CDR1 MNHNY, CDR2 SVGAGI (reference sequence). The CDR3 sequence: CASESGALSTDTQYF. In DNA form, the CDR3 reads TGTGCCAGTGAGAGCGGAGCCCTATCCACAGATACGCAGTATTTT.

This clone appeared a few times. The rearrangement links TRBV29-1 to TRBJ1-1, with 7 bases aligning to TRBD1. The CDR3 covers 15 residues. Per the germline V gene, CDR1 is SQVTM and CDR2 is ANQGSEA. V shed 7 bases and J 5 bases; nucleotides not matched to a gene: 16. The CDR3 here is CSALGDRWLRTEAFF. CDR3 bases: TGCAGCGCCCTTGGGGACAGATGGTTAAGAACTGAAGCTTTCTTT. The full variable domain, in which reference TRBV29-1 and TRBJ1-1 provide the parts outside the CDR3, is SAVISQKPSRDICQRGTSLTIQCQVDSQVTMMFWYRQQPGQSLTLIATANQGSEATYESGFVIDKFPISRPNLTFSTLTVSNMSPEDSSIYLCSALGDRWLRTEAFFGQGTRLTVV.

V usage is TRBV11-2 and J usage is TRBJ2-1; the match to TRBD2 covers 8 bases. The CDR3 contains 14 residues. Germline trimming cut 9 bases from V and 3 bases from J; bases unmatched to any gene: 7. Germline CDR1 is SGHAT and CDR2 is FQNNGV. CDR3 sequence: CASTLADGYNEQFF. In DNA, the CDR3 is TGTGCCAGTACACTAGCGGACGGCTACAATGAGCAGTTCTTC. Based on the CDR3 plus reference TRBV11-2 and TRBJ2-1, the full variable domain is EAGVAQSPRYKIIEKRQSVAFWCNPISGHATLYWYQQILGQGPKLLIQFQNNGVVDDSQLPKDRFSAERLKGVDSTLKIQPAKLEDSAVYLCASTLADGYNEQFFGPGTRLTVL.

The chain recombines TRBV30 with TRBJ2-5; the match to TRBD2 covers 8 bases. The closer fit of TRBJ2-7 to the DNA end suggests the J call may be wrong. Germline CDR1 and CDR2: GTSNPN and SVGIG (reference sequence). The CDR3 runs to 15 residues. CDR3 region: CAWSVSSGGPYEQYF. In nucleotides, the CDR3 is TGTGCCTGGAGTGTAAGTTCGGGAGGGCCTTACGAGCAGTACTTC.